These T cell receptor beta chains were read from a single sample in a study of human T cells and chemical hapten exposure. TCRdb re-called the RACE reads through MiXCR, storing one row per CDR3 protein. The table lists about 380,000 distinct CDR3 sequences, about 4.8% of them singletons. The source was whole blood, collected in connection with sensitization to the hapten diphenylcyclopropenone (DPC). These receptors all stem from a woman between 45 and 60 years old with alopecia areata. Some clones in this sample may be carry-over from other donors' samples. The CDR3 runs from the conserved cysteine through the conserved F or W. The order of the fields is V gene, J gene, D gene, clone size, CDR3 protein. The D gene is left open where the match is weak. Clone size is given for some rows only: seen once, a few or many times, or a class if the clone is expanded.

V gene: TRBV12-3/TRBV12-4
J gene: TRBJ1-5
D gene: .
clone size: many
CDR3 protein: CASTPDGFNQPQHF

V gene: TRBV7-3
J gene: TRBJ2-7
D gene: .
clone size: many
CDR3 protein: CASSFPRRVLKRGEQYF

V gene: TRBV11-2
J gene: TRBJ2-1
D gene: .
clone size: many
CDR3 protein: CASSSSTQTGRDEQFF

V gene: TRBV6-1
J gene: TRBJ2-1
D gene: TRBD1
clone size: .
CDR3 protein: CASSDRDSKGEQFF

V gene: TRBV4-2
J gene: TRBJ2-5
D gene: .
clone size: many
CDR3 protein: CASSQSVGETQYF

V gene: TRBV12-3/TRBV12-4
J gene: TRBJ2-2
D gene: TRBD2
clone size: many
CDR3 protein: CASSRGLAGSGELFF

V gene: TRBV29-1
J gene: TRBJ2-7
D gene: TRBD1
clone size: .
CDR3 protein: CSVGRDRGIYEQYF

V gene: TRBV6-1
J gene: TRBJ2-7
D gene: .
clone size: many
CDR3 protein: CASSEPGSAREQYF

V gene: TRBV29-1
J gene: TRBJ2-3
D gene: .
clone size: few
CDR3 protein: CSVEARGEVSYTQYF

V gene: TRBV7-2
J gene: TRBJ1-1
D gene: TRBD1
clone size: many
CDR3 protein: CASSPTDRGPTEAFF

V gene: TRBV7-9
J gene: TRBJ1-4
D gene: .
clone size: few
CDR3 protein: CASSLKTDINEKLFF

V gene: TRBV12-3/TRBV12-4
J gene: TRBJ2-1
D gene: TRBD2
clone size: many
CDR3 protein: CASSSGSAYNEQFF

V gene: TRBV20-1
J gene: TRBJ2-1
D gene: .
clone size: .
CDR3 protein: CSARDVTHWNNNEQFF

V gene: TRBV2
J gene: TRBJ2-1
D gene: TRBD2
clone size: many
CDR3 protein: CASIVAGGPSNEQFF

V gene: TRBV5-1
J gene: TRBJ2-5
D gene: .
clone size: many
CDR3 protein: CASSLFSAPTQYF

V gene: TRBV19
J gene: TRBJ2-1
D gene: TRBD2
clone size: few
CDR3 protein: CASKEAGGNEQFF

V gene: TRBV9
J gene: TRBJ2-3
D gene: TRBD2
clone size: .
CDR3 protein: CASSEKLAGDTDTQYF

V gene: TRBV7-2
J gene: TRBJ1-3
D gene: TRBD1
clone size: many
CDR3 protein: CASRRGPGNTIYF